This T cell receptor beta chain was retrieved from a study of spatial heterogeneity in lung cancer. The wider study: There were, on average, more than eight raw-read appearances for each unique TCR and UMI combination.

Noted time point: sample taken at primary tumor resection. V lost 1 base and J lost 2, with 12 bases in between. The germline CDR1 and CDR2 sequences are SGHTA and FQGTGA. The CDR3 contains 16 residues. Every TCR cDNA molecule carried a tag that served as a unique molecular identifier. TCRdb ran MiXCR on the 5' RACE reads and lists one entry per CDR3 protein. Seen here are some 44,000 distinct CDR3 sequences, roughly 15% observed once, and the top ten hold 55% to 70%. V is TRBV7-3 and J is TRBJ2-1, with D perhaps TRBD2 (6 bases). This clonotype originated in a male donor with early-stage non-small cell lung cancer. Sequencing used PBMCs, obtained at surgery. The chain's CDR3 is CASSLRAGMAYNEQFF. CDR3 bases: TGTGCCAGCAGCTTAAGAGCGGGCATGGCCTACAATGAGCAGTTCTTC. Using reference TRBV7-3 and TRBJ2-1 for the parts outside the CDR3, the full variable domain is GAGVSQTPSNKVTEKGKYVELRCDPISGHTALYWYRQSLGQGPEFLIYFQGTGAADDSGLPNDRFFAVRPEGSVSTLKIQRTERGDSAVYLCASSLRAGMAYNEQFFGPGTRLTVL.